Following are 3 T cell receptor beta chains from one sample sequenced in a study of blood T cells in healthy people across ages. Combining a sample-barcoded 5' primer with a J-beta primer mix, a second PCR ran for 7 to 11 cycles. One entry per CDR3 protein, called by TCRdb with MiXCR from the 5' RACE reads. The table has about 1.8 million distinct CDR3 sequences, around half seen once. Sequencing was carried out using blood. The source is a woman between 35 and 50 years old in good health.

The genes are TRBV20-1 and TRBJ1-5; a possible D gene is TRBD1 (6 bases). Germline CDR1 reads DFQATT; CDR2 reads SNEGSKA (reference sequence). V lost 2 bases and J lost 10, with 18 bases in between. The CDR3 has 14 amino acids. CDR3 residues: CSARSTGPVGPQHF. For the CDR3, the DNA is TGCAGTGCTAGATCCACAGGGCCCGTAGGACCCCAGCATTTT.

This clonotype was picked up a small number of times. The V call is TRBV11-2, the J call TRBJ2-3; TRBD1 matches at 7 bases. Trimming took 5 bases from V and 1 from J; bases not matched to a gene: 9. The germline gives CDR1 SGHAT, CDR2 FQNNGV. This CDR3 is 16 amino acids long. The CDR3 is CASSHYTGAGTDTQYF. The CDR3 nucleotides read TGTGCCAGCAGCCACTACACAGGGGCGGGCACAGATACGCAGTATTTT.

The chain employs TRBV6-5 and TRBJ1-6, with D possibly TRBD1 on 6 matching bases. The length of the CDR3 is 16 residues. V was shortened by 6 bases and J by 4 bases, with 16 bases between the two germline ends. Germline CDR1 MNHEY, CDR2 SVGAGI. The CDR3 bases are TGTGCCAGCAGCCGCACAGGGAAGGGTTATAATTCACCCCTCCACTTT. As protein: CASSRTGKGYNSPLHF.